The next 28 T cell receptor beta chains were all read from a single sample in a study of CD8 T cells in Susac syndrome. When the RNA was reverse transcribed, random hexamers were used with an input of roughly 0.5 to 1 ug. One entry per CDR3 protein, called by TCRdb with MiXCR from the immunoSEQ multiplex PCR reads. This table has 300,000 or so distinct CDR3 sequences, about 90% appearing once. Specimen: CD4+ T cells from PBMCs. All receptors come from a human donor with multiple sclerosis.

The rearrangement uses TRBV7-2 and TRBJ2-7; D perhaps matches TRBD2 (5 bases). This CDR3 spans 14 amino acids. Per the germline V gene, CDR1 is SGHTA and CDR2 is FQGNSA. The V and J ends lost 2 bases and 6 bases respectively, with 14 bases between them. The CDR3: CASSLSPGVGEQYF. The CDR3 nucleotides are TGTGCCAGCAGCTTATCTCCCGGGGTGGGCGAGCAGTACTTC.

The chain employs TRBV12-3 or TRBV12-4 and TRBJ1-1; 8 positions agree with TRBD1. V was pared by 10 bases and J by 4 bases, with 11 bases of the junction left unmatched. The CDR3 totals 14 residues. In DNA, the CDR3 is TGTGCCACCATCCGAGGACAGGGCGGCACTGAAGCTTTCTTT. It yields the protein CATIRGQGGTEAFF.

The chain joins TRBV25-1 to TRBJ1-4; no reliable D call. The germline V gene encodes CDR1 MGHDK and CDR2 SYGVNS. V gave up 3 bases and J gave up 8 bases, with 7 bases separating them. The CDR3 is 12 amino acids. CDR3 loop: CASSESWEKLFF. The CDR3 DNA sequence: TGTGCCAGCAGTGAGTCGTGGGAAAAACTGTTTTTT.

This chain uses TRBV7-2 with TRBJ2-3; tentatively, D is TRBD2 (6 bases). Germline CDR1 reads SGHTA; CDR2 reads FQGNSA. V lost 5 bases and J lost 0, with 15 bases in between. The CDR3 length is 16 residues. This chain's CDR3 is CASSPVGGTSTDTQYF. The CDR3 DNA is TGTGCCAGCAGCCCGGTGGGCGGGACTAGCACAGATACGCAGTATTTT.

The chain employs TRBV10-1 and TRBJ2-3; TRBD1 or TRBD2 may be the D gene (6 bases each). This CDR3 has 15 amino acids. The V gene lost 2 bases and the J gene lost 1 base, with 10 bases spanning the gap. Germline V CDR1 and CDR2: WNHNN, SYGVQD (reference sequence). The DNA of the CDR3 is TGCGCCAGCAGTGAGCTAGGGGGGCGCACAGATACGCAGTATTTT. The encoded protein is CASSELGGRTDTQYF.

The J gene is TRBJ2-5, the V gene TRBV4-3; unclear D gene. V was shortened by 0 bases and J by 5 bases, with 13 bases between the two germline ends. CDR1 and CDR2 from the germline V gene are LGHNA and YSLEER. The CDR3 runs to 15 residues. The CDR3 here is CASSQELRAQETQYF. The CDR3 bases are TGCGCCAGCAGCCAAGAACTCCGGGCCCAGGAGACCCAGTACTTC.

This sequence joins TRBV12-3 or TRBV12-4 and TRBJ2-3; possible D gene TRBD2, 6 bases. Trimming left V 5 bases short and J 0 bases short, with 18 bases between. CDR3 size: 17 residues. The CDR3 spells CASSPNPTRSSTDTQYF. CDR3 DNA sequence: TGTGCCAGCAGTCCTAACCCGACTAGGAGTAGCACAGATACGCAGTATTTT.

V usage is TRBV27 and J usage is TRBJ2-1, with TRBD1 matching 7 bases. The length of the CDR3 is 15 residues. V trimming: 7 bases; J trimming: 1 base; junction bases outside the gene matches: 7. The V gene's germline CDR1 is MNHEY and CDR2 SMNVEV (reference sequence). The CDR3 sequence is CASIPDRESYNEQFF. Written as DNA, the CDR3 is TGTGCCAGCATCCCCGACAGGGAGTCCTACAATGAGCAGTTCTTC.

The gene calls are TRBV9 and TRBJ2-5; TRBD2 aligns across 12 bases. CDR3 length equals 17 residues. With 0 bases clipped from V and 5 bases from J, the junction kept 8 bases outside the gene matches. Germline values: CDR1 SGDLS, CDR2 YYNGEE. The CDR3 coding sequence is TGTGCCAGCAGCGTAGGGGCTAGCGGGGGGGCTGAGGAGACCCAGTACTTC. This gives the protein CASSVGASGGAEETQYF.

The chain joins TRBV6-2 or TRBV6-3 to TRBJ2-3; D remains unclear. The CDR3 totals 13 residues. V shed 6 bases and J shed 3 bases, with 10 bases lying between them. The V gene's germline CDR1 is MNHEY and CDR2 SVGEGT. DNA for the CDR3: TGTGCCAGCAGGCCCCTGGGGACAGATACGCAGTATTTT. Its protein is CASRPLGTDTQYF.

J is TRBJ1-2 and V is TRBV19, with 12 nucleotides matching TRBD1. Losses at the gene ends were 6 bases for V and 4 bases for J; bases not matched to a gene: 3. Germline V gives CDR1 LNHDA, CDR2 SQIVND (reference sequence). CDR3 size: 14 residues. The CDR3 region has the DNA TGTGCCAGTAGCGGGACAGGGGGCGTCTATGGCTACACCTTC. It is translated as CASSGTGGVYGYTF.

The V gene is TRBV11-1, the J gene TRBJ2-2, with a possible D match to TRBD1 (5 bases). The germline V gene encodes CDR1 SGHAT and CDR2 FQDESV (reference sequence). The CDR3 has 13 residues. V was clipped by 2 bases and J by 7 bases, with 8 bases between them. The CDR3 DNA sequence: TGTGCCAGCAGCTTACAGGGAAACGGGGAGCTGTTTTTT. Encoded protein: CASSLQGNGELFF.

The rearrangement joins TRBV5-1 to TRBJ2-7, with 10 bases identical to TRBD1. The V segment lost 2 bases and the J segment 3 bases; nucleotides outside the gene matches: 17. Germline V CDR1 and CDR2: SGHRS, YFSETQ. This CDR3 contains 19 residues. In nucleotides, the CDR3 is TGCGCCAGCAGCTTCCGAACGACAGGGGGCGGACGCCTGTACTACGAGCAGTACTTC. Residues: CASSFRTTGGGRLYYEQYF.

The V and J genes are TRBV11-2 and TRBJ1-1; no definite D call. Germline-derived CDR1 and CDR2 are SGHAT and FQNNGV. V dropped 7 bases and J dropped 6 bases, with 18 bases sitting between them. This CDR3 is 14 amino acids long. The CDR3 nucleotides read TGTGCCAGCACGGAAAGGGTGAGGGCCCCTGAAGCTTTCTTT. It yields the protein CASTERVRAPEAFF.

The chain is built from TRBV7-9 and TRBJ2-3; D uncertain. This CDR3 contains 14 residues. CDR1 and CDR2 from the germline V gene are SEHNR and FQNEAQ (reference sequence). V shed 1 base and J shed 6 bases, with 11 bases lying between them. In DNA, the CDR3 is TGTGCCAGCAGCTTAGAGGGTACGTTGGATACGCAGTATTTT. Its protein is CASSLEGTLDTQYF.

This clonotype was recorded once. The chain links TRBV7-2 to TRBJ2-1, with D unclear. The CDR3 extends over 14 amino acids. Germline-derived CDR1 and CDR2 are SGHTA and FQGNSA. V lost 6 bases and J 5 bases, leaving 14 bases between the germline ends. The CDR3 here is CASRIRSRNNEQFF. CDR3 DNA sequence: TGTGCCAGCAGAATAAGGTCCAGAAACAATGAGCAGTTCTTC. Full variable domain (remainder filled in from reference TRBV7-2 and TRBJ2-1): GAGVSQSPSNKVTEKGKDVELRCDPISGHTALYWYRQSLGQGLEFLIYFQGNSAPDKSGLPSDRFSAERTGGSVSTLTIQRTQQEDSAVYLCASRIRSRNNEQFFGPGTRLTVL.

The gene calls are TRBV4-1 and TRBJ1-5; D is possibly TRBD1 (6 bases). Trimming took off 0 bases at V and 10 bases at J, with 16 bases between the two ends. CDR1 is MGHRA and CDR2 is YSYEKL in the germline V gene. This CDR3 comprises 15 residues. The CDR3 sequence is CASSQDRVSGDPQHF. The CDR3 nucleotides are TGCGCCAGCAGCCAAGATCGTGTCTCAGGGGATCCCCAGCATTTT.

The V gene is TRBV12-3 or TRBV12-4, the J gene TRBJ2-3, with 8 bases matching TRBD2. The CDR3 sequence is 15 residues long. The V and J ends lost 7 bases and 2 bases, in that order; junction bases with no gene match: 8. CDR3 DNA sequence: TGTGCCAGCAACCTGAGCGGGGGAAACACAGATACGCAGTATTTT. Translating gives CASNLSGGNTDTQYF.

The rearrangement links TRBV7-2 to TRBJ1-2, with 10 positions matching TRBD1. This CDR3 region has 16 residues. The germline gives CDR1 SGHTA, CDR2 FQGNSA. V gave up 0 bases and J gave up 4 bases; unmatched junction bases: 5. CDR3 DNA sequence: TGTGCCAGCAGCTTAGCGGGGACAGGGGTCGGCTATGGCTACACCTTC. It translates to CASSLAGTGVGYGYTF.

This rearrangement joins TRBV6-5 to TRBJ1-6, with TRBD1 matching over 7 bases. CDR3 length equals 14 residues. Germline V gene data show CDR1 as MNHEY and CDR2 as SVGAGI. Trimming cost V 6 bases and J 7 bases; bases outside gene matches: 6. CDR3 sequence reads: CASRIRQGNSPLHF. In DNA, the CDR3 is TGTGCCAGCAGGATCCGACAGGGAAATTCACCCCTCCACTTT.

The chain carries TRBV5-1 and TRBJ2-5; D possibly corresponds to TRBD2 (6 bases). Trimming pared 2 bases from V and 1 base from J, leaving 9 bases between. Germline CDR1 and CDR2: SGHRS and YFSETQ. The CDR3 sequence is 14 residues long. The CDR3 reads CASSFPGSQETQYF. The CDR3, as DNA: TGCGCCAGCAGCTTCCCCGGGAGCCAAGAGACCCAGTACTTC.

This clonotype was recorded once. V and J are TRBV28 and TRBJ1-2, with D possibly TRBD1 on 6 matching bases. Germline CDR1 and CDR2: MDHEN and SYDVKM. The CDR3 sequence is 16 residues long. V lost 4 bases to trimming and J lost 4 bases, with 19 bases between them. The CDR3 here is CASSSLNWDILYGYTF. The CDR3 DNA reads TGTGCCAGCAGTTCGCTGAACTGGGACATCCTCTATGGCTACACCTTC.

The V and J genes are TRBV25-1 and TRBJ2-4; D is perhaps TRBD1 or TRBD2 (5 bases each). Trimming removed 4 bases from V and 11 bases from J, with 9 bases in between. The CDR3 spans 11 residues. Germline lookup yields CDR1 MGHDK and CDR2 SYGVNS. The CDR3 DNA follows: TGTGCCAGCAGTGTGTCGGGGCTTCAGTACTTC. This sequence encodes CASSVSGLQYF.

The chain has TRBV14 and TRBJ1-1; perhaps TRBD1 as D (6 bases). The V and J ends lost 1 base and 3 bases respectively, with 12 bases between them. CDR1 is SGHDN and CDR2 is FVKESK in the germline V gene. CDR3 size: 15 residues. CDR3: CASSQATGSHTEAFF. CDR3 sequence (DNA): TGTGCCAGCAGCCAAGCTACAGGGAGTCACACTGAAGCTTTCTTT.

This CDR3 is CASSPGRTANYGYTF. In nucleotides, the CDR3 is TGTGCCAGCAGCCCCGGGCGGACAGCTAACTATGGCTACACCTTC. V usage is TRBV7-9 and J usage is TRBJ1-2; possibly TRBD1 for D (6 bases). CDR1 and CDR2 (germline): SEHNR, FQNEAQ (reference sequence). The CDR3 length is 15 residues. Trimming shortened V by 5 bases and J by 0 bases, and 13 bases separated the two germline ends.

The rearrangement links TRBV7-2 to TRBJ1-1; D is possibly TRBD1 (5 bases). Trimming shortened V by 3 bases and J by 5 bases, and 16 bases separated the two germline ends. This CDR3 is built from 15 residues. Germline lookup yields CDR1 SGHTA and CDR2 FQGNSA. The CDR3 sequence is CASSFRARTMTEAFF. The CDR3 DNA reads as TGTGCCAGCAGCTTCAGGGCCCGAACTATGACTGAAGCTTTCTTT.

V is TRBV11-2 and J is TRBJ2-7; the D gene is possibly TRBD2 (6 bases). The CDR3 has 16 amino acids. Per the germline V gene, CDR1 is SGHAT and CDR2 is FQNNGV. Trimming cost V 3 bases and J 3 bases, with 18 bases left between them. For the CDR3, the DNA is TGTGCCAGCAGCTTCGAATTGGCGGGACGTAGCTACGAGCAGTACTTC. Its translation: CASSFELAGRSYEQYF.

The chain has TRBV3-1 and TRBJ2-6; D unresolved. V was pared by 5 bases and J by 4 bases, with 6 bases between. This CDR3 is built from 13 residues. Germline V gene sequence: CDR1 LGHDT, CDR2 YNNKEL (reference sequence). This CDR3 reads CASSFGGANVLTF. The CDR3 DNA follows: TGTGCCAGCAGCTTCGGGGGGGCCAACGTCCTGACTTTC.